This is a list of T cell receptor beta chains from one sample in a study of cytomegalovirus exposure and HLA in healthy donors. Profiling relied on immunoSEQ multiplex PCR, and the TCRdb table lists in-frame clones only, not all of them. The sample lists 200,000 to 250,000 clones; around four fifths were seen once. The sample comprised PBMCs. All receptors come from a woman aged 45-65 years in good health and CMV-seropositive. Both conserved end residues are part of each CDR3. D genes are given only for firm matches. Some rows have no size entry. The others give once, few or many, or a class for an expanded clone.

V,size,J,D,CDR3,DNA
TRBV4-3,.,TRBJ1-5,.,CASSQIRGRNQPQHF,TGCGCCAGCAGCCAAATTCGGGGAAGGAATCAGCCCCAGCATTTT
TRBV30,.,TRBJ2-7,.,CAWSGGGSSYEQYF,TGTGCCTGGAGTGGTGGGGGGAGTTCCTACGAGCAGTACTTC
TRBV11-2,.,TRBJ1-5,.,CASSYETYSNQPQHF,TGTGCCAGCAGCTACGAGACATATAGCAATCAGCCCCAGCATTTT
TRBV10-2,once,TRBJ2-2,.,CASLSSLTVDTGELFF,TGCGCCAGCCTTTCGTCGCTGACAGTGGACACCGGGGAGCTGTTTTTT
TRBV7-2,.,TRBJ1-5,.,CASSLDRAGYGQPQHF,TGTGCCAGCAGCTTAGATCGGGCAGGGTACGGTCAGCCCCAGCATTTT
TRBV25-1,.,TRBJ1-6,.,CASSEQGNSPLHF,TGTGCCAGCAGTGAACAGGGAAATTCACCCCTCCACTTT
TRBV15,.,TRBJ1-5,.,CATAGNSNQPQHF,TGTGCCACCGCGGGGAATAGCAATCAGCCCCAGCATTTT
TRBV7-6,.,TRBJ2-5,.,CASSSEETQYF,TGTGCCAGCAGCTCCGAAGAGACCCAGTACTTC
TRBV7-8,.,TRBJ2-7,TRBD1,CASSLTGGYEQYF,TGTGCCAGCAGCTTGACAGGGGGTTACGAGCAGTACTTC
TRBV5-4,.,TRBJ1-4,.,CASSLDRASEKLFF,TGTGCCAGCAGCTTGGACAGGGCCAGTGAAAAACTGTTTTTT
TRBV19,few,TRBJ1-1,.,CASTDGLATEAFF,TGTGCCAGTACTGATGGGCTGGCCACTGAAGCTTTCTTT
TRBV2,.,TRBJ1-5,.,CASSRRYSNQPQHF,TGTGCCAGCAGCCGTAGATATAGCAATCAGCCCCAGCATTTT
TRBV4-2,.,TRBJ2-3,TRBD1,CASSPQQGARTDTQYF,TGTGCCAGCAGCCCTCAACAGGGGGCCAGGACAGATACGCAGTATTTT
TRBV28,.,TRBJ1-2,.,CASSLGGAKYGYTF,TGTGCCAGCAGTCTCGGGGGGGCAAAGTATGGCTACACCTTC
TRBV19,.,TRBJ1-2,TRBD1,CASTASGTVSHYGYTF,TGTGCCAGTACGGCGTCAGGGACAGTGAGCCACTATGGCTACACCTTC
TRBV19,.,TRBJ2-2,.,CASTAPDGINTGELFF,TGTGCCAGTACCGCCCCCGACGGGATTAACACCGGGGAGCTGTTTTTT
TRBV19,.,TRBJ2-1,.,CASSRRGGGYNEQFF,TGTGCCAGTAGTAGGAGGGGGGGCGGCTACAATGAGCAGTTCTTC
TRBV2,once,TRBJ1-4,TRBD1,CASSGDRLNEKLFF,TGTGCCAGCAGTGGGGACAGGCTGAATGAAAAACTGTTTTTT
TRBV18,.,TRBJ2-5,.,CASSPVSLGTNQETQYF,TGTGCCAGCTCACCAGTCAGTCTCGGGACAAACCAAGAGACCCAGTACTTC
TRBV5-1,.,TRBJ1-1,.,CASSLSQGNTEAFF,TGCGCCAGCAGCTTGTCCCAGGGGAACACTGAAGCTTTCTTT
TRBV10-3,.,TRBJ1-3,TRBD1,CAISRGTGSSGNTIYF,TGTGCCATCAGCCGAGGGACAGGGAGCTCTGGAAACACCATATATTTT
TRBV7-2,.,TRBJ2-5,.,CASSLRQGGVETQYF,TGTGCCAGCAGCTTAAGGCAGGGAGGTGTAGAGACCCAGTACTTC
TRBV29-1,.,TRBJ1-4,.,CSASTNEKLFF,TGCAGCGCCTCAACTAATGAAAAACTGTTTTTT
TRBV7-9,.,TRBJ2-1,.,CASSFSGPYNEQFF,TGTGCCAGCAGCTTTTCAGGGCCCTACAATGAGCAGTTCTTC
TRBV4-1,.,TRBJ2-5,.,CASSFGVLETQYF,TGCGCCAGCAGCTTCGGGGTGTTGGAGACCCAGTACTTC
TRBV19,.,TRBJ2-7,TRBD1,CASSTRDSFIHEQYF,TGTGCCAGTAGTACAAGGGACAGTTTCATCCACGAGCAGTACTTC
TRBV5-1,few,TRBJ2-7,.,CASSLGPVGGYEQYF,TGCGCCAGCAGCTTGGGCCCCGTGGGGGGCTACGAGCAGTACTTC
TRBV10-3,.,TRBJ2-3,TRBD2,CAISSGLAGATDTQYF,TGTGCCATCAGCTCGGGACTAGCGGGGGCGACAGATACGCAGTATTTT
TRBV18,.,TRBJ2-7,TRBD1,CASSPTGRNHEQYF,TGTGCCAGCTCACCGACAGGGCGAAACCACGAGCAGTACTTC
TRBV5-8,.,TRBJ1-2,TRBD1,CASSGTGFDYGYTF,TGTGCCAGCAGCGGGACAGGGTTCGACTATGGCTACACCTTC
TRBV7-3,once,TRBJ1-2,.,CASSLIGQGGRGYYGYTF,TGTGCCAGCAGCTTAATAGGGCAGGGAGGCCGGGGGTACTATGGCTACACCTTC
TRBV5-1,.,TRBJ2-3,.,CASRPTPRDTQYF,TGCGCCAGCCGGCCTACCCCCAGGGATACGCAGTATTTT
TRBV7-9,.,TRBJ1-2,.,CASSLVLDTGTRYGYTF,TGTGCCAGCAGCTTAGTCCTAGACACCGGGACAAGGTACGGCTACACCTTC
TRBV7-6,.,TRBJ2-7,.,CASSLTGVPSYEQYF,TGTGCCAGCAGCTTAACGGGGGTACCCTCCTACGAGCAGTACTTC
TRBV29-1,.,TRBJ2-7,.,CSVAVLESSYEQYF,TGCAGCGTTGCCGTTCTGGAGAGCTCCTACGAGCAGTACTTC
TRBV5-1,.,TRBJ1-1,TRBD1,CASSLIPGQGAEAFF,TGCGCCAGCAGCTTGATCCCAGGACAGGGCGCTGAAGCTTTCTTT
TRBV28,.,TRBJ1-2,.,CASSLDYYGYTF,TGTGCCAGCAGTTTGGACTACTATGGCTACACCTTC
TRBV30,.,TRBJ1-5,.,CAWSVEPRGQPQHF,TGTGCCTGGAGTGTTGAACCCAGAGGGCAGCCCCAGCATTTT
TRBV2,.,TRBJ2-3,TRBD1,CASSPTGGWSDTQYF,TGTGCCAGCAGCCCCACAGGGGGGTGGTCAGATACGCAGTATTTT
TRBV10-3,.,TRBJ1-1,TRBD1,CAIRSIPGTGNTEAFF,TGTGCCATCAGATCTATCCCCGGGACAGGGAACACTGAAGCTTTCTTT
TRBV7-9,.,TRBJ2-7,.,CASSPGNYEQYF,TGTGCCAGCAGCCCCGGGAACTACGAGCAGTACTTC
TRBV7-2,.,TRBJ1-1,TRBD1,CASSVGQANTEAFF,TGTGCCAGCAGCGTAGGACAGGCGAACACTGAAGCTTTCTTT
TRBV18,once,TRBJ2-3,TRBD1,CASSRQGADTQYF,TGTGCCAGCTCACGTCAGGGGGCAGATACGCAGTATTTT
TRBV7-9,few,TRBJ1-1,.,CASSSDRGRAEAFF,TGTGCCAGCAGCTCTGATCGGGGGAGGGCTGAAGCTTTCTTT
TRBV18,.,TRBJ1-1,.,CASSPQQGNTEAFF,TGTGCCAGCTCACCGCAGCAGGGGAACACTGAAGCTTTCTTT
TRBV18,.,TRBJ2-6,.,CASSPIGQGANVLTF,TGTGCCAGCTCACCAATCGGACAGGGGGCCAACGTCCTGACTTTC
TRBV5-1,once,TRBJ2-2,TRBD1,CASSLVRQGPSGELFF,TGCGCCAGCAGCTTGGTACGACAGGGACCTTCCGGGGAGCTGTTTTTT
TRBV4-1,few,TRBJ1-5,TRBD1,CASSQEDRSPLSAQHF,TGCGCCAGCAGCCAAGAGGACAGGTCCCCCCTTTCGGCCCAGCATTTT
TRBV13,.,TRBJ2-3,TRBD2,CASSSVGTSGGRSTDTQYF,TGTGCCAGCAGCTCCGTTGGGACTAGCGGGGGCCGTAGCACAGATACGCAGTATTTT
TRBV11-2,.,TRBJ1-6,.,CASSLVKGGGNNSPLHF,TGTGCCAGCAGCTTAGTTAAGGGAGGGGGGAACAATTCACCCCTCCACTTT
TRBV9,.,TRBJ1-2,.,CASSVSGREGLYGYTF,TGTGCCAGCAGCGTCTCCGGTCGCGAGGGCCTCTATGGCTACACCTTC
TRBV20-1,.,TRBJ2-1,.,CSAFLVTEQFF,TGCAGTGCCTTCCTAGTAACTGAGCAGTTCTTC
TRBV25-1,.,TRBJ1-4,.,CASSEFTGQANEKLFF,TGTGCCAGCAGTGAATTCACAGGGCAAGCTAATGAAAAACTGTTTTTT